The 14 T cell receptor beta chains listed next were all sequenced from one sample in a study of CD8 T cells in ankylosing spondylitis. Findings and caveats of the study: The study identified a TCR beta motif of 7 or 8 highly homologous variants that appeared characteristic of ankylosing spondylitis blood.

These receptors have no identified antigens. TCRdb reprocessed the 5' RACE reads with MiXCR, giving one entry per CDR3 protein. Among fewer than 750,000 distinct CDR3 sequences listed, 15% to 20% were seen once. The sample taken for sequencing was blood, either unsorted or a sorted T cell fraction (not recorded which). The receptors stem from a male donor with ankylosing spondylitis.

This clonotype occurred a few times. The gene calls are TRBV27 and TRBJ2-7; 7 bases fit TRBD1. The germline gives CDR1 MNHEY, CDR2 SMNVEV (reference sequence). The length of the CDR3 is 13 residues. Losses at the gene ends were 4 bases for V and 4 bases for J; bases not matched to a gene: 4. Here the CDR3 DNA reads TGTGCCAGCAGTTCTAACAGGGGTTACGAGCAGTACTTC. The encoded protein is CASSSNRGYEQYF.

This clonotype was observed at least ten times. The chain links TRBV29-1 to TRBJ2-7; 8 bases align to TRBD1. This CDR3 is built from 13 residues. Germline trimming cut 6 bases from V and 0 bases from J; bases unmatched to any gene: 4. From germline, CDR1 is SQVTM and CDR2 ANQGSEA. The CDR3 protein is CSVRTGSSYEQYF. CDR3 coding DNA: TGCAGCGTACGGACAGGGAGCTCCTACGAGCAGTACTTC.

Of note for this clonotype: The junction departs from the called germline gene at one end, perhaps through a read error. V and J are TRBV7-9 and TRBJ2-1; D is possibly TRBD2 (6 bases). Germline V gene sequence: CDR1 SEHNR, CDR2 FQNEAQ (reference sequence). This CDR3 is 14 amino acids long. The CDR3 is CASTLLGGPGRTVF. As DNA, the CDR3 is TGTGCCAGCACCCTTCTGGGGGGACCGGGGCGCACCGTCTTC.

This clonotype has more than one count but fewer than ten. This sequence joins TRBV28 and TRBJ1-5; 11 nucleotides align to TRBD1. The CDR3 loop spans 15 amino acids. Germline V gene lookup returns CDR1 MDHEN and CDR2 SYDVKM. Trimming took 5 bases from V and 4 from J; bases not matched to a gene: 4. CDR3 sequence: CASSDGQGANQPQHF. The CDR3 DNA reads as TGTGCCAGCAGTGACGGACAGGGGGCAAATCAGCCCCAGCATTTT.

At least ten counts were recorded for this clonotype. The V and J genes are TRBV7-9 and TRBJ2-1; D perhaps matches TRBD1 (6 bases). V lost 6 bases, J lost 10 bases, and 13 bases lay in between. The germline V gene encodes CDR1 SEHNR and CDR2 FQNEAQ (reference sequence). This CDR3 comprises 12 residues. The CDR3, as DNA: TGTGCCAGCAGGATTACAGGGTTCGAGCAGTTCTTC. As protein: CASRITGFEQFF.

This clonotype was counted between two and nine times. The chain carries TRBV4-1 and TRBJ2-6; D not resolved. The ends were cut back, 4 bases at V and 1 base at J, with 8 bases in the middle. The CDR3 covers 15 residues. Germline CDR1 is MGHRA and CDR2 is YSYEKL. The CDR3 protein is CASSLSESGANVLTF. The CDR3 nucleotides read TGCGCCAGCAGCCTCTCCGAATCTGGGGCCAACGTCCTGACTTTC.

The chain is built from TRBV5-1 and TRBJ1-2; 9 positions agree with TRBD1. V was clipped by 1 base and J by 3 bases; unmatched bases: 10. Germline V gene data show CDR1 as SGHRS and CDR2 as YFSETQ. The CDR3 length is 17 residues. CDR3 nucleotide sequence: TGCGCCAGCAGCTTGTCGCCGGGACAGGGAATTGACTATGGCTACACCTTC. Translated: CASSLSPGQGIDYGYTF.

This clonotype was recorded at least ten times. The chain is built from TRBV5-1 and TRBJ1-2; 7 bases fit TRBD1. CDR3 length: 15 residues. The junction had 11 bases not matched to a gene; V was cut back by 3 bases and J by 6 bases. Germline V gene sequence: CDR1 SGHRS, CDR2 YFSETQ. The CDR3 spells CASSSSGTAADGYTF. As DNA, the CDR3 is TGCGCCAGCAGCTCAAGCGGGACAGCAGCAGATGGCTACACCTTC. The variable domain in full, with the rest retrieved from reference TRBV5-1 and TRBJ1-2, is KAGVTQTPRYLIKTRGQQVTLSCSPISGHRSVSWYQQTPGQGLQFLFEYFSETQRNKGNFPGRFSGRQFSNSRSEMNVSTLELGDSALYLCASSSSGTAADGYTFGSGTRLTVV.

This clonotype has ten or more counts. The chain couples TRBV29-1 to TRBJ2-1; 14 bases align to TRBD2. This CDR3 has 16 amino acids. V lost 6 bases, J lost 1 base, and 5 bases stayed unmatched. The germline V gene has CDR1 SQVTM and CDR2 ANQGSEA. The chain's CDR3 is CSVPTSGGESYNEQFF. CDR3 in DNA: TGCAGCGTCCCGACTAGCGGGGGGGAGTCCTACAATGAGCAGTTCTTC.

V usage is TRBV20-1 and J usage is TRBJ2-1, with 10 bases aligning to TRBD1. The CDR3 loop spans 19 amino acids. Germline CDR1 and CDR2: DFQATT and SNEGSKA (reference sequence). With 5 bases clipped from V and 6 bases from J, the junction kept 22 bases outside the gene matches. CDR3 protein: CSAPRKTGGILDRGNEQFF. CDR3 in DNA: TGCAGTGCTCCGCGGAAGACAGGGGGCATCCTAGATCGGGGCAATGAGCAGTTCTTC.

In its sample, this clonotype was seen a few times. This chain uses TRBV29-1 with TRBJ2-1, with 13 bases aligning to TRBD2. CDR3 length equals 15 residues. CDR1 SQVTM and CDR2 ANQGSEA come from the germline V gene. V lost 4 bases to trimming and J lost 7 bases; unmatched junction nucleotides: 7. Here the CDR3 reads CSVVEGTSGINEQFF. The CDR3 coding sequence is TGCAGCGTTGTCGAGGGGACTAGCGGGATAAATGAGCAGTTCTTC.

This clonotype was seen more than once but under ten times. The chain uses TRBV20-1 and TRBJ2-1; 11 positions match TRBD1. V lost 6 bases and J lost 5; bases outside the gene matches: 6. The length of the CDR3 is 14 residues. Germline assignment: CDR1 DFQATT and CDR2 SNEGSKA (reference sequence). The CDR3 region is CSARTGGENNEQFF. The CDR3 DNA follows: TGCAGTGCCCGGACAGGGGGCGAAAACAATGAGCAGTTCTTC.

V is TRBV20-1 and J is TRBJ2-7; D possibly matches TRBD1 or TRBD2 (5 bases each). The V gene lost 0 bases and the J gene lost 3 bases, with 9 bases spanning the gap. The germline CDR1 and CDR2 sequences are DFQATT and SNEGSKA (reference sequence). The length of the CDR3 is 13 residues. CDR3 amino acids: CSAREGTIYEQYF. The CDR3 region has the DNA TGCAGTGCTAGAGAGGGGACGATCTACGAGCAGTACTTC.

The chain uses TRBV5-1 and TRBJ1-2; TRBD1 matches 10 bases. The CDR3 runs 16 residues. Germline CDR1 and CDR2: SGHRS and YFSETQ. V lost 4 bases, J lost 2 bases, and 8 bases stayed unmatched. CDR3 amino acids: CASSIPETGGNYGYTF. CDR3 sequence (DNA): TGCGCCAGCAGCATACCTGAGACAGGGGGCAACTATGGCTACACCTTC.